This TCR beta chain appears in the sequencing data of a study of technical replicates of blood from several donors. The table came from immunoSEQ multiplex PCR; TCRdb's copy has only in-frame clones and leaves some out. The table lists 55,000 to 65,000 clones, approximately 97% of them singletons. The TCR sequence derives from a human donor in good health. Sequences were obtained from T cells isolated from PBMCs.

CDR3 amino acids: CASSLGGKSSYEQYF. The CDR3 bases are TGCGCCAGCAGCTTGGGGGGCAAAAGCTCCTACGAGCAGTACTTC. The gene calls are TRBV5-1 and TRBJ2-7, with D possibly TRBD1 on 5 matching bases. The CDR3 is 15 amino acids. The V end was cut by 0 bases, the J end by 0 bases, with 10 bases between. Germline-derived CDR1 and CDR2 are SGHRS and YFSETQ.